This T cell receptor beta chain was captured in a study of blood T cell repertoires in COVID-19. The assay was immunoSEQ multiplex PCR, and TCRdb's table has in-frame clones only and misses some. The sample lists around 170,000 clones; approximately 81% were seen once. The CDR3 has 15 residues. CDR1 and CDR2 (germline): KGHSH, LQKENI. The junction had 6 bases not matched to a gene; V was cut back by 4 bases and J by 6 bases. This sequence originates from a woman aged 45-60 years who had recovered from COVID-19. The chain employs TRBV18 and TRBJ1-2; TRBD1 matches at 12 bases. Sample: PBMCs or T cells enriched from blood (not recorded which). CDR3 in DNA: TGTGCCAGCTCACATGGGACAGGGGGCATGGATGGCTACACCTTC. It specifies CASSHGTGGMDGYTF.